This T cell receptor (beta chain) is from a study of cytomegalovirus exposure and HLA in healthy donors. Findings and limits, study-wide: The study listed approximately 170 cytomegalovirus-associated TCR beta chains.

Germline V CDR1 and CDR2: MDHEN, SYDVKM. This CDR3 region has 12 residues. J gave up 5 bases and V 10 bases, and 5 bases lay outside the gene matches. The PCR ran on 60 Vbeta and 13 Jbeta primers. The assay was immunoSEQ multiplex PCR, and TCRdb's table has in-frame clones only and misses some. Its table records about 200,000 clones. Details on this clone: Its target is not known.

The rearrangement links TRBV28 to TRBJ1-5; 7 bases align to TRBD1. Sequencing was performed on PBMCs. The sequence came from a girl aged 2 to 9 in good health and CMV-seropositive. In DNA form, the CDR3 reads TGTGCCACCTTTGACAGGGATCAGCCCCAGCATTTT. It codes for CATFDRDQPQHF.